The rows below give T cell receptor beta chains drawn from one sample of a study of T cells in Graves' hyperthyroidism and ophthalmopathy. TCRdb passed the multiplex PCR reads through MiXCR, listing each CDR3 protein once. The sample has 800,000 or so distinct CDR3 sequences, 35% to 40% seen once; the top ten hold 8.9%. The source material was blood. Every receptor here comes from a man aged 18 to 35 with Graves' hyperthyroidism. Both conserved end residues are part of each CDR3. The D gene is left open where the match is weak. Clone size is not always given. Where it is, it says once, few, many or a class for expanded clones.

D: TRBD1
J: TRBJ1-1
V: TRBV12-3/TRBV12-4
size: -
DNA: TGTGCCAGCTGCAGGGGGCCGAACGCTGAAGCTTTCTTT
CDR3: CASCRGPNAEAFF

D: TRBD1
J: TRBJ2-7
V: TRBV2
size: -
DNA: TGTGCCAGCAAAGGGACAGGGACTTTTTCCTACGAGCAGTACTTC
CDR3: CASKGTGTFSYEQYF

D: TRBD2
J: TRBJ2-7
V: TRBV29-1
size: -
DNA: TGCAGCGCTCATCAATCCGGGGGAGGGACCTACTACGAGCAGTACTTC
CDR3: CSAHQSGGGTYYEQYF

D: -
J: TRBJ2-5
V: TRBV7-2
size: few
DNA: TGTGCCAGCAGCTTAGAGTATAACGGGGAAGAGACCCAGTACTTC
CDR3: CASSLEYNGEETQYF

D: -
J: TRBJ1-2
V: TRBV15
size: -
DNA: TGTGCCACCAGCAGAGAAGACTTAAGGAGGAGGAATGAGCGGTTCTTC
CDR3: CATSREDLRRRNERFF

D: -
J: TRBJ2-7
V: TRBV6-6
size: -
DNA: TGTGCCAGCAGTTACAGCCTAGAGGGGGGCGAGCAGTACTTC
CDR3: CASSYSLEGGEQYF

D: -
J: TRBJ1-2
V: TRBV12-3/TRBV12-4
size: many
DNA: TGTGCCAGCAGTTTGGTAGGGGTAAACTATGGCTACACCTTC
CDR3: CASSLVGVNYGYTF

D: TRBD2
J: TRBJ2-5
V: TRBV7-2
size: few
DNA: TGTGCCAGCAGTGGGCTTTGGGCGGGAGAAGAGACCCAGTACTTC
CDR3: CASSGLWAGEETQYF

D: TRBD1
J: TRBJ2-7
V: TRBV12-3/TRBV12-4
size: few
DNA: TGTGCCAGCAGTTGGACAGGGAAGGAGCAGTACTTC
CDR3: CASSWTGKEQYF

D: -
J: TRBJ2-7
V: TRBV29-1
size: many
DNA: TGCAGCGTTGGGGGGGCAGCCTCCTACGAGCAGTACTTC
CDR3: CSVGGAASYEQYF

D: -
J: TRBJ1-1
V: TRBV12-3/TRBV12-4
size: -
DNA: TGTGCCAGCAGTTTAAGCAGGAAGGCTTTCTTT
CDR3: CASSLSRKAFF

D: TRBD1
J: TRBJ1-6
V: TRBV9
size: many
DNA: TGTGCCAGCAGCGTAGAAGGGGCAGGGGGATCGTCACCCCTCCACTTT
CDR3: CASSVEGAGGSSPLHF

D: -
J: TRBJ1-2
V: TRBV6-1
size: few
DNA: TGTGCCAGCAGTGTCGCACAGGGTCTGGGAAATGGCTACACCTTC
CDR3: CASSVAQGLGNGYTF

D: -
J: TRBJ1-1
V: TRBV5-1
size: many
DNA: TGCGCCAGCAGCGTGGGACCGACAGCGAACACTGAAGCTTTCTTT
CDR3: CASSVGPTANTEAFF

D: -
J: TRBJ1-1
V: TRBV2
size: -
DNA: TGTGCTAGGCCCCGGGACACTGAAGCTTTCTTT
CDR3: CARPRDTEAFF

D: TRBD1
J: TRBJ2-7
V: TRBV4-1
size: -
DNA: TGCGCCAGCAGCCAAGTCCAAGGGACAGGACTCTACGAGCAGTACTTC
CDR3: CASSQVQGTGLYEQYF

D: -
J: TRBJ1-1
V: TRBV6-5
size: -
DNA: TGTGCCAGCAGTTATCAGGGAGGGGCTTTCTTT
CDR3: CASSYQGGAFF

D: -
J: TRBJ2-5
V: TRBV20-1
size: -
DNA: TGCAGTGCCGCTTACGAGGGGATGGAGACCCAGTACTTC
CDR3: CSAAYEGMETQYF

D: -
J: TRBJ2-5
V: TRBV29-1
size: -
DNA: TGCAGCGTTCCTAGTAGGGCAGGGAGAGAGACCCAGTACTTC
CDR3: CSVPSRAGRETQYF

D: -
J: TRBJ2-1
V: TRBV7-2
size: -
DNA: TGTGCCAGCAGCTTGAGCCGGGAGTCCTACAATGAGCAGTTCTTC
CDR3: CASSLSRESYNEQFF

D: TRBD2
J: TRBJ2-5
V: TRBV3-1
size: -
DNA: TGTGCCAGCAGCCGCAACGCGGGAGGTTCAGAGACCCAGTACTTC
CDR3: CASSRNAGGSETQYF

D: TRBD2
J: TRBJ2-5
V: TRBV12-3/TRBV12-4
size: few
DNA: TGTGCCAGCAGTTCCGGACTAGCCCGATCGGCCCAGTACTTC
CDR3: CASSSGLARSAQYF

D: -
J: TRBJ1-2
V: TRBV12-3/TRBV12-4
size: -
DNA: TGTGCCAGCTCGGGCCGATATGGCTACACCTTC
CDR3: CASSGRYGYTF

D: TRBD1
J: TRBJ1-5
V: TRBV4-1
size: few
DNA: TGCGCCAGCAGCCAGGGACAGGACCCGCTCAATCAGCCCCAGCATTTT
CDR3: CASSQGQDPLNQPQHF

D: -
J: TRBJ1-3
V: TRBV4-1
size: once
DNA: TGCGCCAGCAGCCAAGATGCCGTTTTCTCTGGAAACACCATATATTTT
CDR3: CASSQDAVFSGNTIYF

D: -
J: TRBJ2-5
V: TRBV7-6
size: -
DNA: TGTGCCAGCAGCCCCCAACGACAGAGAACCAAACAGACCCAGTACTTC
CDR3: CASSPQRQRTKQTQYF

D: -
J: TRBJ1-5
V: TRBV27
size: -
DNA: TGTGCCAGCAAAGTAGGCGACTCCAATCAGCCCCAGCATTTT
CDR3: CASKVGDSNQPQHF

D: -
J: TRBJ1-6
V: TRBV7-6
size: many
DNA: TGTGCCAGCAGCTCCGAGTATGGGGGAGGTTCACCCCTCCACTTT
CDR3: CASSSEYGGGSPLHF

D: -
J: TRBJ1-1
V: TRBV19
size: -
DNA: TGTGCCAGTAACCGACAAGCGAACACTGAAGCTTTCTTT
CDR3: CASNRQANTEAFF

D: -
J: TRBJ1-1
V: TRBV19
size: -
DNA: TGTGCCAGCAGCCAGCGGCAGGGTCCCATGAACACTGAAGCTTTCTTT
CDR3: CASSQRQGPMNTEAFF

D: -
J: TRBJ1-1
V: TRBV7-8
size: few
DNA: TGTGCCAGCAGGGAGGGGTGGAGCACTGAAGCTTTCTTT
CDR3: CASREGWSTEAFF

D: -
J: TRBJ2-5
V: TRBV11-1
size: -
DNA: TGTGCCAGCAGTTTTGGGGCAGGGTGGGAGACCCAGTACTTC
CDR3: CASSFGAGWETQYF

D: TRBD1
J: TRBJ1-2
V: TRBV7-9
size: few
DNA: TGTGCCAGCAGCTTATACGCCGAACAGGGGGCGCAGGGCTACACCTTC
CDR3: CASSLYAEQGAQGYTF

D: TRBD1
J: TRBJ2-5
V: TRBV29-1
size: once
DNA: TGCAGCGTAGGGGGCTCGGAGACCCAGTACTTC
CDR3: CSVGGSETQYF

D: TRBD1
J: TRBJ2-2
V: TRBV10-2
size: many
DNA: TGCGCCAGCAGACAGGGGGCGAACACCGGGGAGCTGTTTTTT
CDR3: CASRQGANTGELFF

D: -
J: TRBJ2-7
V: TRBV14
size: -
DNA: TGTGCCAGCAGCCAAGATAGAGTGAGGGTCAACGAGCAGTACTTC
CDR3: CASSQDRVRVNEQYF

D: -
J: TRBJ2-7
V: TRBV5-1
size: -
DNA: TGCGCCAGCAGCTTGGTTCCGGGAAACGAGCAGTACTTC
CDR3: CASSLVPGNEQYF

D: -
J: TRBJ2-2
V: TRBV5-1
size: -
DNA: TGCGCCAGCAGCCCGCGACAGAGCTTTAGCGGGGAGCTGTTTTTT
CDR3: CASSPRQSFSGELFF

D: -
J: TRBJ1-1
V: TRBV12-3/TRBV12-4
size: many
DNA: TGTGCCAGCAGCTTAGCAGGGTTCACTGAAGCTTTCTTT
CDR3: CASSLAGFTEAFF

D: -
J: TRBJ2-5
V: TRBV29-1
size: many
DNA: TGCAGCGTCGCGGGGCAGGTTGTAAAAGAGACCCAGTACTTC
CDR3: CSVAGQVVKETQYF

D: -
J: TRBJ1-2
V: TRBV12-3/TRBV12-4
size: few
DNA: TGTGCCAGCAGTTACGGGAGGGCGTATGGCTACACCTTC
CDR3: CASSYGRAYGYTF

D: TRBD2
J: TRBJ2-5
V: TRBV15
size: many
DNA: TGTGCCACCAGCAGAGGAAGACTAGCGGGCACACAAGAGACCCAGTACTTC
CDR3: CATSRGRLAGTQETQYF

D: TRBD2
J: TRBJ2-7
V: TRBV12-3/TRBV12-4
size: -
DNA: TGTGCCAGTGGGGGGGGTCGGGACGAGCAGTACTTC
CDR3: CASGGGRDEQYF

D: -
J: TRBJ2-5
V: TRBV7-9
size: -
DNA: TGTGCCAGCAGCAGCGTGACAGGGAGGACGGAGACCCAGTACTTC
CDR3: CASSSVTGRTETQYF

D: -
J: TRBJ2-7
V: TRBV4-1
size: -
DNA: TGCGCCAGCAGCCAAGCCCCGGAAGAGCAGTACTTC
CDR3: CASSQAPEEQYF

D: -
J: TRBJ1-5
V: TRBV19
size: -
DNA: TGTGCCAGTAGTCAGAGAGGGTACCAGCCCCAGCATTTT
CDR3: CASSQRGYQPQHF

D: -
J: TRBJ2-5
V: TRBV2
size: many
DNA: TGTGCCAGCAGTAAGGGTCAAGAGACCCAGTACTTC
CDR3: CASSKGQETQYF

D: -
J: TRBJ1-2
V: TRBV3-1
size: -
DNA: TGTGCCAGCAGCCAAGAGGGGACATATGGCTACACCTTC
CDR3: CASSQEGTYGYTF

D: -
J: TRBJ1-1
V: TRBV6-5
size: few
DNA: TGTGCCAGCAGCTTTGGGGTACAGGGAACTGAAGCTTTCTTT
CDR3: CASSFGVQGTEAFF

D: -
J: TRBJ1-1
V: TRBV2
size: -
DNA: TGTGCCTTCGGGAAAGATTTCAACACTGAAGCTTTCTTT
CDR3: CAFGKDFNTEAFF

D: -
J: TRBJ2-2
V: TRBV9
size: many
DNA: TGTGCCAGCAGCGCTTCGGGCGGCAACACCGGGGAGCTGTTTTTT
CDR3: CASSASGGNTGELFF

D: TRBD1
J: TRBJ2-7
V: TRBV29-1
size: -
DNA: TGCAGCGTTGAAGATGGGACAGGGACCTACGAGCAGTACTTC
CDR3: CSVEDGTGTYEQYF

D: -
J: TRBJ2-7
V: TRBV2
size: -
DNA: TGTGCCAGCAGTGTAGGCAGTCCTAAGACCTACGAGCAGTACTTC
CDR3: CASSVGSPKTYEQYF

D: -
J: TRBJ1-1
V: TRBV11-1
size: few
DNA: TGTGCCAGCAGCTCCGGATTGAATGAAGCTTTCTTT
CDR3: CASSSGLNEAFF

D: TRBD1
J: TRBJ2-7
V: TRBV20-1
size: few
DNA: TGCAGTGCCCAGGGACAGGTTCCCTACGAGCAGTACTTC
CDR3: CSAQGQVPYEQYF

D: -
J: TRBJ2-7
V: TRBV7-2
size: -
DNA: TGTGCCAGCAGCTCCGGGGACCGAACCTACGAGCAGTACTTC
CDR3: CASSSGDRTYEQYF

D: -
J: TRBJ1-2
V: TRBV7-2
size: many
DNA: TGTGCCAGCCCCAACACGTACCTGCGGGGCTACACCTTC
CDR3: CASPNTYLRGYTF

D: -
J: TRBJ1-6
V: TRBV7-3
size: few
DNA: TGTGCCAGCAGCGCCTGGGGGGTGCCCGGAAGCTCCTATAATTCACCCCTCCACTTT
CDR3: CASSAWGVPGSSYNSPLHF

D: TRBD1
J: TRBJ1-1
V: TRBV10-1
size: many
DNA: TGCGCCAGCAGTGAGAGACAGGGAACTGAAGCTTTCTTT
CDR3: CASSERQGTEAFF